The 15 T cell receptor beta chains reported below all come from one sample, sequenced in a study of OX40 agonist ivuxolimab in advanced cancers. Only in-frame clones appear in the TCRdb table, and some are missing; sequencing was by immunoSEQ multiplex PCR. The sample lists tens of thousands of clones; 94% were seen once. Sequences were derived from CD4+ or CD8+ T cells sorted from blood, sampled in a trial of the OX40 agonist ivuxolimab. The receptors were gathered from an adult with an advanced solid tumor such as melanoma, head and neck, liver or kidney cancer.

This CDR3 is CASTLGGLANTEAFF. In DNA form, the CDR3 reads TGTGCCAGCACCCTTGGGGGGCTGGCGAACACTGAAGCTTTCTTT. The chain joins TRBV27 to TRBJ1-1; tentative D call: TRBD1 (6 bases). In germline, CDR1 is MNHEY, CDR2 SMNVEV (reference sequence). This CDR3 region has 15 residues. Trimming shortened V by 7 bases and J by 1 base, and 16 bases separated the two germline ends.

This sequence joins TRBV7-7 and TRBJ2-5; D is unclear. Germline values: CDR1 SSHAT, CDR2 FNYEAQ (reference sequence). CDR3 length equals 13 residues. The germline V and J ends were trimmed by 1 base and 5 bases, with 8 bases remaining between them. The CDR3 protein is CASSLEGVETQYF. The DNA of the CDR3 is TGTGCCAGCAGCTTAGAAGGAGTTGAGACCCAGTACTTC.

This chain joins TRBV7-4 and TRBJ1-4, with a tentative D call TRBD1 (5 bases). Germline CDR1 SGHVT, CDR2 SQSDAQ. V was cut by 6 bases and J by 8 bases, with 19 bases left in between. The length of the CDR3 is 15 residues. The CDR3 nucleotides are TGTGCCAGCAGAACTACGACAGAACAAGAAGAAAAACTGTTTTTT. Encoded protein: CASRTTTEQEEKLFF.

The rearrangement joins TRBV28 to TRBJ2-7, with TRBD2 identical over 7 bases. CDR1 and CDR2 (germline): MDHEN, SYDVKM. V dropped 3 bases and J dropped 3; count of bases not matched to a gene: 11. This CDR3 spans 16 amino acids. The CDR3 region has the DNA TGTGCCAGCAGTTTCGACTGGGGGGAGGGGAACTACGAGCAGTACTTC. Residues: CASSFDWGEGNYEQYF.

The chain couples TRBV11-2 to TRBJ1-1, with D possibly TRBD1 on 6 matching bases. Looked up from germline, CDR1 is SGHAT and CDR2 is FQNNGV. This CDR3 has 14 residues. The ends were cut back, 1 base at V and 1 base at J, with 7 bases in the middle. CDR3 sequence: CASSLGQENTEAFF. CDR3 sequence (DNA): TGTGCCAGCAGCTTAGGACAGGAGAACACTGAAGCTTTCTTT. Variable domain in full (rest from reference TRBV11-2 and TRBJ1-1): EAGVAQSPRYKIIEKRQSVAFWCNPISGHATLYWYQQILGQGPKLLIQFQNNGVVDDSQLPKDRFSAERLKGVDSTLKIQPAKLEDSAVYLCASSLGQENTEAFFGQGTRLTVV.

The CDR3 is CASSDTSYEQYF. CDR3 sequence (DNA): TGTGCCAGCAGTGACACATCCTACGAGCAGTACTTC. The chain is built from TRBV2 and TRBJ2-7; D not certain. This CDR3 has 12 residues. The germline CDR1 and CDR2 sequences are SNHLY and FYNNEI. V was clipped by 3 bases and J by 1 base, with 4 bases between them.

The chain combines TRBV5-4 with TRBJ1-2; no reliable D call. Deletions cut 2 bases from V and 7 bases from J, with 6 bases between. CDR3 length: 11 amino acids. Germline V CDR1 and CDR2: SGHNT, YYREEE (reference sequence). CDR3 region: CASSFGSGYTF. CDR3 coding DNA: TGTGCCAGCAGCTTTGGTTCTGGCTACACCTTC. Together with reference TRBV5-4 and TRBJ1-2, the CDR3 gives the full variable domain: ETGVTQSPTHLIKTRGQQVTLRCSSQSGHNTVSWYQQALGQGPQFIFQYYREEENGRGNFPPRFSGLQFPNYSSELNVNALELDDSALYLCASSFGSGYTFGSGTRLTVV.

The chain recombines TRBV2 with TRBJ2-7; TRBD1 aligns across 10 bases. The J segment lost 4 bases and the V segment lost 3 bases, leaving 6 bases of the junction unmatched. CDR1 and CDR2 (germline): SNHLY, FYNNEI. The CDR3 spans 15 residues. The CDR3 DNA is TGTGCCAGCAGTGATAGGTCGGGACAGGGGTACGAGCAGTACTTC. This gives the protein CASSDRSGQGYEQYF.

CDR3 sequence: CASSFESRKETQYF. The CDR3 bases are TGTGCCAGCAGCTTCGAAAGCAGAAAAGAGACCCAGTACTTC. The chain combines TRBV11-2 with TRBJ2-5, with D unresolved. Trimming left V 3 bases short and J 3 bases short, with 11 bases between. Germline assignment: CDR1 SGHAT and CDR2 FQNNGV. The CDR3 sequence is 14 residues long.

CDR3 amino acids: CASSRHPGQRSEWTTEAFF. CDR3 sequence (DNA): TGTGCCAGCAGCAGACACCCGGGACAGCGCTCCGAATGGACCACTGAAGCTTTCTTT. V is TRBV7-2 and J is TRBJ1-1; 7 bases agree with TRBD1. From germline, CDR1 is SGHTA and CDR2 FQGNSA. The CDR3 spans 19 residues. Trimming at V came to 5 bases and at J to 4 bases, leaving 22 bases not matched to a gene.

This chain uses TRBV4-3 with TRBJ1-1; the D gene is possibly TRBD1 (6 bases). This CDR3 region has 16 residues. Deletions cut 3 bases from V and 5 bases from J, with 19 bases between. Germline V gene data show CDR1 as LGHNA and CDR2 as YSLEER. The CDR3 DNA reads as TGCGCCAGCAGCCAGAAGTCGACCCGAGGGGGGACTGAAGCTTTCTTT. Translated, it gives CASSQKSTRGGTEAFF.

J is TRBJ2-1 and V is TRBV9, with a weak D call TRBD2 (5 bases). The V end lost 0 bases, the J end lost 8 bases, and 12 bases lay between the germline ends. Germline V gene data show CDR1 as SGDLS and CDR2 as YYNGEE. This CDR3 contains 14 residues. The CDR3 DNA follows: TGTGCCAGCAGCGTAGAAATAGGAGGCTATGAGCAGTTCTTC. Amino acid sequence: CASSVEIGGYEQFF. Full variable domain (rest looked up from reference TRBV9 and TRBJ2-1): DSGVTQTPKHLITATGQRVTLRCSPRSGDLSVYWYQQSLDQGLQFLIQYYNGEERAKGNILERFSAQQFPDLHSELNLSSLELGDSALYFCASSVEIGGYEQFFGPGTRLTVL.

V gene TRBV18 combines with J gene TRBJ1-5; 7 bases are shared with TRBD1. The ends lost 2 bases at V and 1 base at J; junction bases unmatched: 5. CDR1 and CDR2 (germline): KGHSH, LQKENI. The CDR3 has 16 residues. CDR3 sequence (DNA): TGTGCCAGCTCACCAGGGCCAGGGGGGAGCAATCAGCCCCAGCATTTT. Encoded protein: CASSPGPGGSNQPQHF.

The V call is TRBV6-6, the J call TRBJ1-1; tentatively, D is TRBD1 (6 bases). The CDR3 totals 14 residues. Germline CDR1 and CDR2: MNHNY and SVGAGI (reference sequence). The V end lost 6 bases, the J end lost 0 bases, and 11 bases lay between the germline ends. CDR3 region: CASSGTGMNTEAFF. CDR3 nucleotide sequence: TGTGCCAGCAGCGGTACAGGGATGAACACTGAAGCTTTCTTT.

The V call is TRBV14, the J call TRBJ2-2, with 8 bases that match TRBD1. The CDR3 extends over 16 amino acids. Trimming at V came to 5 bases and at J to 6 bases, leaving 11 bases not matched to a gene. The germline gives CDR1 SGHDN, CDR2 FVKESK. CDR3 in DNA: TGTGCCAGCAGCGATTGGGACAGGTTAGACCCCGGGGAGCTGTTTTTT. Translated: CASSDWDRLDPGELFF. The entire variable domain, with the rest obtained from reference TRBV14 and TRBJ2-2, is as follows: EAGVTQFPSHSVIEKGQTVTLRCDPISGHDNLYWYRRVMGKEIKFLLHFVKESKQDESGMPNNRFLAERTGGTYSTLKVQPAELEDSGVYFCASSDWDRLDPGELFFGEGSRLTVL.